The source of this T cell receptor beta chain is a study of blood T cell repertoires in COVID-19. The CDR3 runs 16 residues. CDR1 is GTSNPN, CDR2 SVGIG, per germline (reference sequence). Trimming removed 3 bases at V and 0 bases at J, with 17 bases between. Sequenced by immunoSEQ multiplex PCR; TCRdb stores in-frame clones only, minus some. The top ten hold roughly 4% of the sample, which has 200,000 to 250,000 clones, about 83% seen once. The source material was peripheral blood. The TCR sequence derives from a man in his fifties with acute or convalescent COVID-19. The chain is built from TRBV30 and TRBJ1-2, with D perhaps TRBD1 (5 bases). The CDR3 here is CAWRIGGAGANYGYTF. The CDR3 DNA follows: TGTGCCTGGAGAATTGGAGGGGCTGGTGCTAACTATGGCTACACCTTC.